These 26 T cell receptor beta chains were all obtained from the same sample, sequenced in a study of Graves' ophthalmopathy and Graves' hyperthyroidism. Amplified material comprised TCR beta CDR3 regions derived from RNA transcripts. HTBI primers primed a first-round RT-PCR, and a second-round multiplex PCR followed. A single record per CDR3 protein comes from TCRdb applying MiXCR to the multiplex PCR reads. Here the sample spans about 420,000 distinct CDR3 sequences, 21% being singletons. Sequencing was performed on peripheral blood. Receptors originate from a woman aged 18-35 years with stable Graves' hyperthyroidism.

This chain connects TRBV12-3 or TRBV12-4 to TRBJ1-2; 8 nucleotides agree with TRBD1. V was pared by 6 bases and J by 8 bases, with 17 bases of the junction left unmatched. This CDR3 spans 16 amino acids. The CDR3 region is CASSMGQATGEGGYTF. In DNA form, the CDR3 reads TGTGCCAGCAGCATGGGACAGGCGACGGGCGAGGGAGGCTACACCTTC.

On this clonotype itself: Compared with germline, one end of the junction differs, possibly owing to a read error. The genes are TRBV13 and TRBJ1-2; D unclear. Germline-derived CDR1 and CDR2 are PRHDT and FYEKMQ (reference sequence). This CDR3 is 15 amino acids long. This chain's CDR3 is CASRLEPDNNYGYTF. The CDR3 bases are TGTGCCAGCAGATTAGAGCCAGATAATAACTATGGCTACACCTTC.

This clonotype was observed at least ten times. The chain is built from TRBV7-2 and TRBJ2-5, with D perhaps matching TRBD2 (6 bases). This CDR3 region has 14 residues. V lost 5 bases and J 2 bases, leaving 12 bases between the germline ends. Germline V gene lookup returns CDR1 SGHTA and CDR2 FQGNSA. Here the CDR3 DNA reads TGTGCCAGCAGCCCGAGGGCGGGACAAGAGACCCAGTACTTC. Its protein product is CASSPRAGQETQYF.

This clonotype appeared many times. The rearrangement uses TRBV12-3 or TRBV12-4 and TRBJ2-7; D is perhaps TRBD1 or TRBD2 (5 bases each). This CDR3 comprises 12 residues. Trimming removed 4 bases at V and 4 bases at J, with 8 bases between. The CDR3 sequence: CASSYWGYEQYF. CDR3 nucleotides: TGTGCCAGCAGTTACTGGGGGTACGAGCAGTACTTC.

V usage is TRBV11-2 and J usage is TRBJ2-7; 7 nucleotides line up with TRBD1. The V and J ends lost 3 bases and 4 bases, in that order; junction bases with no gene match: 15. Germline V lookup: CDR1 SGHAT, CDR2 FQNNGV. The CDR3 sequence is 17 residues long. The DNA of the CDR3 is TGTGCCAGCAGCTTTTTCCTCCTCGGGACAGCAGCTTACGAGCAGTACTTC. This encodes CASSFFLLGTAAYEQYF.

The rearrangement uses TRBV10-1 and TRBJ2-2; D call uncertain. CDR3 length: 13 residues. The V gene lost 1 base and the J gene lost 1 base, with 1 base spanning the gap. CDR1 WNHNN and CDR2 SYGVQD come from the germline V gene (reference sequence). The CDR3 spells CASSEWNTGELFF. The CDR3 bases are TGCGCCAGCAGTGAGTGGAACACCGGGGAGCTGTTTTTT.

V is TRBV28 and J is TRBJ1-2, with D possibly being TRBD1 (6 bases). In germline, CDR1 is MDHEN, CDR2 SYDVKM. The CDR3 is 13 residues long. Trimming pared 6 bases from V and 8 bases from J, leaving 16 bases between. CDR3 loop: CASSTATGSGYTF. DNA of the CDR3: TGTGCCAGCAGCACCGCCACAGGGAGCGGCTACACCTTC.

In this sample, this clonotype turned up many times. The chain links TRBV11-2 to TRBJ2-5, with TRBD2 matching over 7 bases. The CDR3 covers 17 residues. Germline V gene lookup returns CDR1 SGHAT and CDR2 FQNNGV. The V gene end was trimmed by 2 bases and the J gene end by 5 bases; junction bases not matched to a gene: 14. The CDR3, as DNA: TGTGCCAGCAGCTTAAATTTAGGGGACTACCTCACCGAGACCCAGTACTTC. It specifies CASSLNLGDYLTETQYF.

This clonotype was found many times. The chain uses TRBV4-1 and TRBJ1-2; no definite D call. The CDR3 runs 14 residues. Germline V gives CDR1 MGHRA, CDR2 YSYEKL. The V end was cut by 1 base, the J end by 0 bases, with 6 bases between. The CDR3 nucleotides are TGCGCCAGCAGCCAAGTATGGGCTAACTATGGCTACACCTTC. Its translation is CASSQVWANYGYTF.

This clonotype appeared many times. The chain combines TRBV20-1 with TRBJ2-5; D gene unclear. V lost 5 bases and J 7 bases, leaving 11 bases between the germline ends. Germline V lookup: CDR1 DFQATT, CDR2 SNEGSKA (reference sequence). The CDR3 is made up of 11 amino acids. The DNA of the CDR3 is TGCAGTGCTGCCCTAAGAAGGACCCAGTACTTC. Its translation: CSAALRRTQYF.

This clonotype was counted at least ten times. The V and J genes are TRBV20-1 and TRBJ1-2, with a tentative D call TRBD1 (5 bases). The germline V and J ends were trimmed by 0 bases and 11 bases, with 10 bases remaining between them. Germline V CDR1 and CDR2: DFQATT, SNEGSKA (reference sequence). There are 11 residues in the CDR3. The CDR3 is CSARDGGAYTF. The CDR3 nucleotides are TGCAGTGCTAGAGATGGAGGGGCTTACACCTTC.

This clonotype was observed a few times. The chain uses TRBV20-1 and TRBJ2-7, with D possibly being TRBD1 or TRBD2 (5 bases each). V was cut by 4 bases and J by 2 bases, with 9 bases left in between. This CDR3 contains 12 residues. CDR1 DFQATT and CDR2 SNEGSKA come from the germline V gene (reference sequence). The CDR3 sequence is CSAMGDTYEQYF. CDR3 DNA: TGCAGTGCTATGGGGGATACCTACGAGCAGTACTTC.

The rearrangement links TRBV10-3 to TRBJ2-5; the match to TRBD2 covers 12 bases. The germline V gene has CDR1 ENHRY and CDR2 SYGVKD. V was pared by 4 bases and J by 0 bases, with 12 bases of the junction left unmatched. The CDR3 has 19 residues. The CDR3 here is CAISGASGRGGGYQETQYF. CDR3 DNA: TGTGCCATCAGTGGTGCTAGCGGGAGGGGAGGTGGCTACCAAGAGACCCAGTACTTC.

This clonotype was recorded a few times. A read error may be the cause here, since a much bigger clone is one base away. J is TRBJ2-7 and V is TRBV13; a possible D gene is TRBD2 (5 bases). Germline CDR1 reads PRHDT; CDR2 reads FYEKMQ (reference sequence). The CDR3 extends over 12 amino acids. CDR3 residues: CASSFSGYGQYF. The CDR3 coding sequence is TGTGCCAGCAGCTTCTCGGGATACGGGCAGTACTTC.

This clonotype was seen repeatedly, ten times or more. CDR3 in DNA: TGTGCCAGCAGGACTAGCGGGAGGTCCGCTGAGCAGTTCTTC. It translates to CASRTSGRSAEQFF. The V call is TRBV6-2 or TRBV6-3, the J call TRBJ2-1, with 13 bases matching TRBD2. The CDR3 contains 14 residues. V lost 6 bases and J lost 9; bases outside the gene matches: 5. Germline loops: CDR1 MNHEY, CDR2 SVGEGT.

In its sample, this clonotype was seen many times. The V and J genes are TRBV29-1 and TRBJ2-5; perhaps TRBD2 as D (6 bases). This CDR3 region has 15 residues. The V gene lost 1 base and the J gene lost 5 bases, with 17 bases spanning the gap. Germline lookup yields CDR1 SQVTM and CDR2 ANQGSEA. The CDR3 coding sequence is TGCAGCGTTGAAGGATCTACTCGGAGGGTTGAGACCCAGTACTTC. Its translation is CSVEGSTRRVETQYF.

This clonotype was seen repeatedly, ten times or more. The chain links TRBV6-2 or TRBV6-3 to TRBJ2-7; 9 bases agree with TRBD2. Per germline, CDR1 MNHEY and CDR2 SVGEGT. Germline trimming cut 6 bases from V and 2 bases from J; bases unmatched to any gene: 5. This CDR3 spans 14 amino acids. CDR3 residues: CASRPTSGPYEQYF. For the CDR3, the DNA is TGTGCCAGCAGACCGACTAGCGGACCCTACGAGCAGTACTTC.

This clonotype was seen only a few times. The rearrangement links TRBV12-3 or TRBV12-4 to TRBJ2-6, with D maybe TRBD2 (7 bases). This CDR3 comprises 18 residues. Trimming removed 5 bases from V and 3 bases from J, with 20 bases in between. CDR3 amino acids: CASSTRRGGGLGANVLTF. For the CDR3, the DNA is TGTGCCAGCAGTACCCGCCGGGGAGGGGGGCTTGGGGCCAACGTCCTGACTTTC.

This clonotype has a count of ten or more. The V and J genes are TRBV6-1 and TRBJ1-1; D is undetermined. The germline CDR1 and CDR2 sequences are MNHNS and SASEGT. V lost 8 bases and J 1 base, leaving 14 bases between the germline ends. The CDR3 contains 14 residues. The DNA of the CDR3 is TGTGCCAGCGGATTCAGCGGGCGGAACACTGAAGCTTTCTTT. Protein product: CASGFSGRNTEAFF.

Ten or more counts support this clonotype. The J gene is TRBJ2-5, the V gene TRBV7-2; 7 nucleotides match TRBD2. CDR1 SGHTA and CDR2 FQGNSA come from the germline V gene. This CDR3 is 16 amino acids long. V dropped 4 bases and J dropped 5; count of bases not matched to a gene: 13. CDR3 sequence (DNA): TGTGCCAGCAGCTCCCCCTGGGACTACCTCCGGGAGACCCAGTACTTC. It yields the protein CASSSPWDYLRETQYF.

Many counts were recorded for this clonotype. V and J are TRBV18 and TRBJ1-2, with D possibly TRBD1 on 5 matching bases. Trimming removed 2 bases at V and 8 bases at J, with 18 bases between. Germline V gene data show CDR1 as KGHSH and CDR2 as LQKENI. The CDR3 length is 15 residues. CDR3 nucleotides: TGTGCCAGCTCACCATCGTCAGGGACGGCGTTGGGCTACACCTTC. Encoded protein: CASSPSSGTALGYTF.

This clonotype appeared many times. V and J are TRBV12-3 or TRBV12-4 and TRBJ2-2; 12 positions match TRBD1. The V and J ends lost 6 bases and 3 bases, in that order; junction bases with no gene match: 5. This CDR3 spans 16 amino acids. In DNA, the CDR3 is TGTGCCAGCAGACCGGGACAGGGGGCGGACACCGGGGAGCTGTTTTTT. Protein: CASRPGQGADTGELFF.

This clonotype has a count of ten or more. V gene TRBV6-5 combines with J gene TRBJ1-1, with D hard to call. The CDR3 spans 14 residues. V was pared by 8 bases and J by 11 bases, with 24 bases between. CDR1 is MNHEY and CDR2 is SVGAGI in the germline V gene. The CDR3 here is CASVPRKGRDLAFF. The CDR3 DNA reads TGTGCCAGCGTTCCCCGGAAAGGAAGGGATCTGGCTTTCTTT.

V is TRBV4-1 and J is TRBJ2-2, with D maybe TRBD2 (5 bases). CDR3 size: 12 residues. The V gene's germline CDR1 is MGHRA and CDR2 YSYEKL. The V gene lost 6 bases and the J gene lost 7 bases, with 9 bases spanning the gap. CDR3 coding DNA: TGCGCCAGCAGGCCCAGCGGCGGGGAGCTGTTTTTT. As protein: CASRPSGGELFF.

The rearrangement links TRBV6-1 to TRBJ1-6; no firm D call. This CDR3 region has 16 residues. Germline V gives CDR1 MNHNS, CDR2 SASEGT. V shed 7 bases and J shed 0 bases, with 13 bases lying between them. The chain's CDR3 is CASTRTHSSYNSPLHF. The CDR3 coding sequence is TGTGCCAGCACCCGTACCCACAGCTCCTATAATTCACCCCTCCACTTT.

A word on this clonotype: The junction shows a germline mismatch at one end, possibly a read error. The chain has TRBV6-1 and TRBJ2-4; D tentatively fits TRBD1 or TRBD2 (7 bases each). Germline assignment: CDR1 MNHNS and CDR2 SASEGT. The CDR3 has 16 amino acids. DNA for the CDR3: TGTGCCAGCAGTCAGAGATCAGGGGGGGCCAAAAACATTAAGTACTTC. Encoded protein: CASSQRSGGAKNIKYF.